This TCR beta chain was captured by sequencing in a study of blood T cell repertoires in COVID-19. About the research overall: Whether acute or convalescent, the COVID-19 samples came from the United States, Italy and Spain.

In the original workflow: Reference gene primer amplification gave estimated nucleated cell counts. The assay was immunoSEQ multiplex PCR, and TCRdb's table has in-frame clones only and misses some. D and trimming come from the DNA, and the V and J calls and clone size come from that table. The sample contains roughly 410,000 clones, around 87% of which appear only once. The CDR3 has 14 amino acids. The germline CDR1 and CDR2 sequences are LNHNV and YYDKDF (reference sequence). The V end lost 5 bases, the J end lost 4 bases, and 9 bases lay between the germline ends. A Seattle source enrolled patients during active infection and followed them longitudinally.

The source of this sequence is a woman aged 55-70 years with COVID-19, enrolled during active disease. The specimen was peripheral blood. The chain links TRBV15 to TRBJ1-6, with D tentatively TRBD1 (6 bases). CDR3 nucleotides: TGTGCCACCAGCGCAGGGGAATATAATTCACCCCTCCACTTT. Protein product: CATSAGEYNSPLHF.